This T cell receptor (beta chain) was identified during a study of blood T cell repertoires in COVID-19. Background on the study: From the United States, Italy and Spain came samples of acute and convalescent COVID-19. T cells, B-cell-depleted T cells, or PBMCs provided the cDNA or gDNA that served as material.

The CDR3 has 17 amino acids. With V trimmed by 4 bases and J by 0 bases, 7 bases remained unmatched. Per the germline V gene, CDR1 is SGDLS and CDR2 is YYNGEE. Generated by immunoSEQ multiplex PCR, the TCRdb table keeps only in-frame clones and is missing some. The table shows roughly 150,000 clones, with 80% to 90% occurring only once. The rearrangement joins TRBV9 to TRBJ2-2; 9 nucleotides align to TRBD1. This TCR was sampled from a man aged 55 to 70 with acute or convalescent COVID-19. The sequenced sample consisted of peripheral blood. The CDR3, as DNA: TGTGCCAGCAGCTCCCCGGGGACAGGGACGAACACCGGGGAGCTGTTTTTT. As protein: CASSSPGTGTNTGELFF.